This TCR beta chain was found in a study of shared clonotypes between healthy human individuals (dated by TCRdb to about 2020). At the level of the whole study: The cohort comprised a couple of women and a few men aged 18 to 49 years. Per donor, three plates each were used for CD4 naive and CD4 memory, two for CD8 naive, and one for CD8 memory. Blood TCR repertoires of roughly five healthy adults were deeply sequenced to estimate repertoire size and the extent of clonotype sharing between individuals. To increase sequencing depth and limit assay-specific biases, different laboratories used diverse techniques to prepare libraries and sequence TCR repertoires. Each donor's leukapheresis produced roughly between roughly 0.85 and 9.5 billion PBMCs.

The CDR1 and CDR2 encoded by the germline V gene (reference sequence) are PRHDT and FYEKMQ. V and J lose 0 bases and 6 bases, and a span of 6 bases separates them. The cysteine opens and the phenylalanine closes a CDR3 of 13 amino acids. Just the 39-base CDR3 DNA is kept, in frame starting at base 1. CD8 naive samples consisted of CD45RO-negative cells that were positively selected for CCR7, yielding a CD45RA+CCR7+ population without TemRA cells. Donors were healthy HIV-negative adults with no recently reported acute infections or vaccinations. Only Caucasian adults living in Nashville, Tennessee, USA were represented among the donors. Blood was collected by leukapheresis, and PBMCs were isolated by Ficoll-Histopaque density gradient centrifugation and then cryopreserved in liquid nitrogen vapor phase. Analytical flow cytometry was used to check the purity and quantity of each magnetically sorted T cell population. From each sorted fraction, genomic DNA was isolated and quantified by UV absorbance on a Nanodrop 2000c.

TCR CDR3 regions were amplified from genomic DNA by multiplex PCR using the deep immunoSEQ assay. For each cell subset, the extracted genomic DNA was distributed evenly across all wells of several immunoSEQ 96-well plates, and each plate served as one replicate. For sorted subsets, 200 ng of genomic DNA, equivalent to around 31,000 T cell genomes, went into each replicate PCR. The purified libraries were quantified using a Qubit 3.0 fluorometer, sized with a Bioanalyzer 2100, and then quantified again using the KAPA Library Quantification kit. Every immunoSEQ 96-well plate was sequenced on a dedicated single-read 150-cycle Illumina NextSeq 550 flow cell. The original pipeline was this. Because the immunoSEQ output held only junctional sequences and lacked quality scores, the filtering could not match the filtering applied to full-length reads. To assign V/J genes and CDR3, sequences were annotated against IMGT germline references using PyIR, a Python wrapper for IgBLAST v1.9. Reads with weak V/J assignments (E-value above 1e-6), missing CDR3, stop codons, out-of-frame junctions, or ambiguous translated residues were removed. V3J clonotypes were defined as sequences sharing the same inferred V gene, J gene, and CDR3 amino acid sequence. Percentage overlap between repertoires was calculated by dividing the number of shared unique clonotypes by the size of the smaller repertoire. Richness of each repertoire was evaluated using RTK rarefaction, the Chao1 estimator, and Recon v2.1 estimates of unobserved clonotypes. OLGA was used to compute generation probabilities for all TCRbeta clonotypes that the gDNA method yielded from a handful of donors. Held by TCRdb, this immuneACCESS table contains in-frame sequences only and omits some clones. Under half of the omission traces to an unresolved V gene where checked; the cause of the rest is unknown. The V and J calls and clone size were taken over from that table, and D and trimming were inferred from the DNA. Counted in this sample were millions of clones; less than 95% of them appeared once. The ten largest clones capture roughly 1.1% of the sample.

On this clone: Its recognized antigen is unknown. Base qualities are not recorded, but no much larger clone differs from it by a single base.

What the work shows at the level of the full study, not this receptor alone: Based on pairwise subsampling, the degree of clonotype sharing among donors was expected to be affected by sequencing depth. Sampling was restricted to blood, and TCR repertoires in tissue are likely to differ from TCR repertoires in blood. Incomplete sequencing was indicated by rarefaction of sorted-subset datasets, despite the large sequencing depth. Because the study included a small number of donors, the genetic and exposure-history diversity represented was limited. Across a few donors, approximately 5% of naive CD4, over 3% of naive CD8, 2% to 2.5% of memory CD4, and about 0.4% of memory CD8 clonotypes were shared. Naive subsets generally had larger estimated clonotype richness than memory subsets did. Compared with non-shared clonotypes, the clonotypes found in all four sorted-subset donors had higher generation probabilities.

The sample was naive CD8+ T cells sorted from blood. What the cell subset or site label conveys for this sample: CD45RA+CCR7+. This TCR was recovered from a young man in good health. The V and J genes are TRBV13 and TRBJ2-1; a confident D gene designation cannot be given. The CDR3 region: CASSLGLGNEQFF. The nucleotides are TGTGCCAGCAGCTTAGGCCTGGGCAATGAGCAGTTCTTC.